One and the same sample provided the 17 T cell receptor beta chains below, sequenced in a study of identical twins (dated by TCRdb to about 2016). Libraries were made using 5' RACE. Sequenced using an Illumina HiSeq 2000. TCRdb trimmed the raw reads at Q25, called clones with MiXCR and kept productive beta chains. Every CDR3 protein is listed once, alongside the most common genes and DNA of its rows. Present in this sample are about 330,000 distinct CDR3 sequences, around an eighth of which were seen just once. Around 6.9% of the sample is taken by the ten largest. This sample was shared with a second study, whose subject was yellow fever vaccine responses in identical twins.

Material: CD8+ T cells sorted from blood. The receptor source for this set is a woman aged 18-35 years in good health.

V and J are TRBV20-1 and TRBJ2-6, with 11 bases fitting TRBD1. The CDR3 is 18 amino acids. Germline lookup yields CDR1 DFQATT and CDR2 SNEGSKA (reference sequence). Trimming removed 0 bases from V and 2 bases from J; junction bases left unmatched: 6. The DNA of the CDR3 is TGCAGTGCTAGAGATCTGGACAGGGGGCGAACTGGGGCCAACGTCCTGACTTTC. Translated: CSARDLDRGRTGANVLTF.

This clonotype was counted ten times or more. The chain is built from TRBV27 and TRBJ2-1, with TRBD1 matching over 8 bases. Germline values: CDR1 MNHEY, CDR2 SMNVEV (reference sequence). The V segment lost 5 bases and the J segment 5 bases; nucleotides outside the gene matches: 11. The CDR3 covers 16 residues. The CDR3 bases are TGTGCCAGCAGTCAAACTAGGGACAGGAGCAACAATGAGCAGTTCTTC. Encoded protein: CASSQTRDRSNNEQFF.

The V call is TRBV20-1, the J call TRBJ1-6; the match to TRBD1 covers 8 bases. The germline V gene encodes CDR1 DFQATT and CDR2 SNEGSKA (reference sequence). CDR3 length: 14 amino acids. V was pared by 3 bases and J by 9 bases, with 7 bases of the junction left unmatched. The CDR3, as DNA: TGCAGTGCTAGGATGACAGGGGATAGTTCACCCCTCCACTTT. Residues: CSARMTGDSSPLHF.

The rearrangement uses TRBV20-1 and TRBJ2-4; 9 bases are shared with TRBD2. The CDR3 loop spans 16 amino acids. Germline CDR1 and CDR2: DFQATT and SNEGSKA (reference sequence). V shed 4 bases and J 0 bases; nucleotides not matched to a gene: 7. CDR3 nucleotides: TGCAGTGCTACGCCGCGGGAGGGGCTAGCCAAAAACATTCAGTACTTC. As protein: CSATPREGLAKNIQYF.

The chain has TRBV7-2 and TRBJ2-1, with D possibly matching TRBD2 (6 bases). V shed 5 bases and J shed 6 bases, with 14 bases lying between them. The CDR3 spans 14 residues. The V gene's germline CDR1 is SGHTA and CDR2 FQGNSA. The CDR3 sequence is CASSPRLVGNEQFF. The CDR3 coding sequence is TGTGCCAGCAGCCCCCGACTAGTGGGCAATGAGCAGTTCTTC. The full variable domain, rest sourced from reference TRBV7-2 and TRBJ2-1, is GAGVSQSPSNKVTEKGKDVELRCDPISGHTALYWYRQSLGQGLEFLIYFQGNSAPDKSGLPSDRFSAERTGGSVSTLTIQRTQQEDSAVYLCASSPRLVGNEQFFGPGTRLTVL.

The chain couples TRBV13 to TRBJ1-1; 11 nucleotides align to TRBD1. This CDR3 is 14 amino acids long. The V segment lost 9 bases and the J segment 7 bases; nucleotides outside the gene matches: 10. CDR1 is PRHDT and CDR2 is FYEKMQ in the germline V gene (reference sequence). The CDR3 reads CASLPGQGVHEAFF. DNA for the CDR3: TGTGCCAGTTTACCGGGACAGGGGGTTCATGAAGCTTTCTTT.

The chain couples TRBV12-3 or TRBV12-4 to TRBJ2-6; D gene ambiguous. The CDR3 is 13 residues long. Trimming cost V 2 bases and J 3 bases, with 2 bases left between them. The CDR3 is CASSLYGANVLTF. CDR3 DNA: TGTGCCAGCAGTTTATATGGGGCCAACGTCCTGACTTTC.

The chain is built from TRBV7-8 and TRBJ1-1; D is possibly TRBD1 (5 bases). CDR3 length: 12 amino acids. The germline V and J ends were trimmed by 7 bases and 4 bases, with 10 bases remaining between them. Looked up from germline, CDR1 is SGHVS and CDR2 is FQNEAQ. This CDR3 is CASMRGSTEAFF. The DNA of the CDR3 is TGTGCCAGCATGAGGGGTTCCACTGAAGCTTTCTTT.

J is TRBJ1-1 and V is TRBV6-1, with 8 nucleotides matching TRBD1. Germline assignment: CDR1 MNHNS and CDR2 SASEGT. The trim removed 6 bases at V and 4 bases at J, leaving 13 bases unmatched. The CDR3 has 16 residues. CDR3 DNA sequence: TGTGCCAGCAGGAACTCCCTCATAACAGGGGGCACTGAAGCTTTCTTT. This encodes CASRNSLITGGTEAFF.

This clonotype turned up a few times. The chain recombines TRBV5-6 with TRBJ1-5; D gene unclear. CDR1 is SGHDT and CDR2 is YYEEEE in the germline V gene. V dropped 3 bases and J dropped 7 bases, with 11 bases sitting between them. CDR3 length: 13 amino acids. The CDR3 is CASSSGSGQPQHF. The CDR3 DNA is TGTGCCAGCAGCTCGGGCTCTGGCCAGCCCCAGCATTTT.

This clonotype showed up just a few times. The rearrangement uses TRBV6-1 and TRBJ2-1; 8 nucleotides align to TRBD1. This CDR3 contains 14 residues. Germline V CDR1 and CDR2: MNHNS, SASEGT. After removal of 6 bases from V and 8 bases from J, the junction contained 9 bases not matched to a gene. The CDR3 sequence: CASSLDRGVDEQFF. The CDR3 coding sequence is TGTGCCAGCAGCCTCGACAGGGGTGTTGATGAGCAGTTCTTC.

Only a few counts were recorded for this clonotype. V gene TRBV4-1 combines with J gene TRBJ1-2; weak D call: TRBD1 (5 bases). With 6 bases removed from V and 4 bases from J, the gap between germline ends came to 12 bases. This CDR3 region has 13 residues. Germline V CDR1 and CDR2: MGHRA, YSYEKL. In nucleotides, the CDR3 is TGCGCCAGCAGTCAAACGACAGTCTATGGCTACACCTTC. Its translation is CASSQTTVYGYTF.

This clonotype was observed a few times. The V gene is TRBV5-1, the J gene TRBJ2-7; D may match TRBD1 or TRBD2 (5 bases each). The germline V and J ends were trimmed by 3 bases and 3 bases, with 10 bases remaining between them. CDR1 is SGHRS, CDR2 YFSETQ, per germline. The CDR3 totals 13 residues. Here the CDR3 reads CASSSGPGYEQYV. Written as DNA, the CDR3 is TGCGCCAGCAGCTCGGGACCTGGCTACGAGCAGTACGTC.

This clonotype was detected ten times or more. This chain joins TRBV28 and TRBJ2-6, with D unresolved. Germline CDR1 and CDR2: MDHEN and SYDVKM. The ends were cut back, 7 bases at V and 0 bases at J, with 13 bases in the middle. This CDR3 has 16 residues. CDR3 DNA sequence: TGTGCCAGCACATTTGGGCAGGTCTCTGGGGCCAACGTCCTGACTTTC. It codes for CASTFGQVSGANVLTF. Looking up the rest from reference TRBV28 and TRBJ2-6 gives the full variable domain: DVKVTQSSRYLVKRTGEKVFLECVQDMDHENMFWYRQDPGLGLRLIYFSYDVKMKEKGDIPEGYSVSREKKERFSLILESASTNQTSMYLCASTFGQVSGANVLTFGAGSRLTVL.

There are a few counts of this clonotype. The rearrangement joins TRBV11-2 to TRBJ2-1; D perhaps matches TRBD1 (5 bases). The CDR3 length is 11 residues. The V and J ends lost 5 bases and 12 bases respectively, with 11 bases between them. Germline V CDR1 and CDR2: SGHAT, FQNNGV. The CDR3 is CASSLQVTQFF. CDR3 DNA: TGTGCCAGCAGCCTACAGGTTACGCAGTTCTTC.

The chain uses TRBV6-1 and TRBJ2-7; 7 bases are shared with TRBD2. V shed 5 bases and J 2 bases; nucleotides not matched to a gene: 6. The CDR3 spans 14 residues. The germline gives CDR1 MNHNS, CDR2 SASEGT. In nucleotides, the CDR3 is TGTGCCAGCAGTCCCAGCGGGGCCACCTACGAGCAGTACTTC. Amino acids: CASSPSGATYEQYF.

This chain links TRBV27 with TRBJ1-1; the match to TRBD1 covers 8 bases. Germline CDR1 reads MNHEY; CDR2 reads SMNVEV (reference sequence). J lost 4 bases, V lost 7 bases, and 5 bases had no gene match. There are 13 residues in the CDR3. In nucleotides, the CDR3 is TGTGCCAGCACGAACAGGGGGGGCACTGAAGCTTTCTTT. Translation gives CASTNRGGTEAFF.